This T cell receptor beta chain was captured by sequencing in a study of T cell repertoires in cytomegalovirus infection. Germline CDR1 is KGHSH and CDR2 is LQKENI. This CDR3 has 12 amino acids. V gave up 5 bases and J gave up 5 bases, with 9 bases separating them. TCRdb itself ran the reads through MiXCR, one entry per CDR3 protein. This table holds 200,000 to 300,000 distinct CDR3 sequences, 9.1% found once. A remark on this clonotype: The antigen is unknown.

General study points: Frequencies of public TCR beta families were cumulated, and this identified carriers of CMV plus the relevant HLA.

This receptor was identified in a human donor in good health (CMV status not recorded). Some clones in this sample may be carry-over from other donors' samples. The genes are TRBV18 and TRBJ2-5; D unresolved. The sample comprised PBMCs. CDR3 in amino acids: CASSSGTETQYF. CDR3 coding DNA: TGTGCCAGCTCATCCGGAACGGAGACCCAGTACTTC.